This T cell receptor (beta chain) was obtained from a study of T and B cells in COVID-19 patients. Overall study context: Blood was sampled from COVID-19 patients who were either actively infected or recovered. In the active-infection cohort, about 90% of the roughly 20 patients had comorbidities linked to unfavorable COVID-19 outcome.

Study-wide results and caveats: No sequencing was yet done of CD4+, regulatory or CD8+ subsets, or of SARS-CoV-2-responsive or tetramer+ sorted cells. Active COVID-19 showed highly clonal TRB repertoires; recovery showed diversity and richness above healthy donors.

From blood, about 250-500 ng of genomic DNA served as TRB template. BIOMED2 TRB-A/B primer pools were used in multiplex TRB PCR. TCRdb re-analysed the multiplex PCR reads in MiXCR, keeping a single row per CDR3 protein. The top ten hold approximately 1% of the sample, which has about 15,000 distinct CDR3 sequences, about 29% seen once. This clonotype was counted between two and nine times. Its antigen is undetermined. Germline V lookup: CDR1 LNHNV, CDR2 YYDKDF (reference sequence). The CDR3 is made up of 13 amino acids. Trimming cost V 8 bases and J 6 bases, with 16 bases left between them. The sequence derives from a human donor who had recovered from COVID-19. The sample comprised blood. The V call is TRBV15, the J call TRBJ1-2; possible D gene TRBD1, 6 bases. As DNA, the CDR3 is TGTGCCACCCGGCGATCCGGGGGCGATGGCTACACCTTC. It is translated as CATRRSGGDGYTF.